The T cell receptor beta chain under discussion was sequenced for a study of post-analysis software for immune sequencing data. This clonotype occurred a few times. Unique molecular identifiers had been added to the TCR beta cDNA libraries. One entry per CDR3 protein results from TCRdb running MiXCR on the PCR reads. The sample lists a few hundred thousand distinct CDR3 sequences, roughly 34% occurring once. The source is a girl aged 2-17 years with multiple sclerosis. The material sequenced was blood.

CDR3 DNA sequence: TGCAGTGCTAGAGTACCAGGGACCCCCCAAGAGACCCAGTACTTC. Translated, it gives CSARVPGTPQETQYF. The V call is TRBV20-1, the J call TRBJ2-5; the D gene could be TRBD1 or TRBD2 (5 bases each). Germline CDR1 is DFQATT and CDR2 is SNEGSKA (reference sequence). CDR3 length equals 15 residues. V was clipped by 1 base and J by 1 base, with 13 bases between them.